This TCR beta chain was profiled in a study of monozygotic twins with cystic fibrosis. Study at large: Roughly 2.8 micrograms of fragmented DNA underwent roughly 16 PCR cycles for library preparation. Study conclusions and caveats: Clonality was generally low (median approximately 0.0088), higher in the most severe patients.

As for this clone: Its antigen is unknown.

The assay was immunoSEQ multiplex PCR, and TCRdb's table has in-frame clones only and misses some. The repertoire holds 30,000 or so clones, with roughly 90% as singletons. This clonotype was obtained from a girl aged 2-9 years with cystic fibrosis. Specimen: blood.

The CDR3 region is CASSQAPSGGGYTF. CDR3 bases: TGCGCCAGCAGCCAAGCTCCTTCCGGGGGAGGCTACACCTTC. The chain links TRBV4-1 to TRBJ1-2; tentatively, D is TRBD1 (5 bases). Germline V gives CDR1 MGHRA, CDR2 YSYEKL. The CDR3 runs to 14 residues. V lost 1 base, J lost 8 bases, and 14 bases lay in between.